This TCR beta chain comes out of a study of OX40 agonist ivuxolimab in advanced cancers. Overall study results and limits: Antigen specificity of clonally expanded peripheral T cells was not established. Researchers report that CD8+ T cells had, on average, more expanded clones than CD4+.

Patients who had autoimmune disease history or got systemic immunosuppression were left out. Profiling relied on immunoSEQ multiplex PCR, and the TCRdb table lists in-frame clones only, not all of them. The table records about 79,000 clones, about 90% of them present only once. This clone was detected once. Its antigen is not known. The specimen comprised CD4+ or CD8+ T cells sorted from blood, sampled in a trial of the OX40 agonist ivuxolimab. This receptor was taken from an adult with an advanced solid tumor such as melanoma, head and neck, liver or kidney cancer.

In nucleotides, the CDR3 is TGCTGCGCCCTATACCTGATAAACAATGAGCAGTTCTTC. The encoded protein is CCALYLINNEQFF. This sequence joins TRBV29-1 and TRBJ2-1; D is ambiguous. The germline CDR1 and CDR2 sequences are SQVTM and ANQGSEA. The CDR3 extends over 13 amino acids.